This T cell receptor beta chain stems from a study of CD8+CD57+ T cells in acquired aplastic anemia. CDR1 is LNHDA and CDR2 is SQIVND in the germline V gene (reference sequence). V shed 6 bases and J shed 0 bases, with 15 bases lying between them. The CDR3 is made up of 15 amino acids. Genomic DNA was employed as the template in profiling TCR beta VDJ and CDR3. TCRdb analysed the reads with MiXCR anew, one entry per CDR3 protein. The data show a few hundred thousand distinct CDR3 sequences, with roughly three fifths seen just once and 7% to 9% held by the top ten. Sequenced: sorted CD4+, CD8+, or CD8+CD57+ T cells (not recorded which) from PBMCs. The V call is TRBV19, the J call TRBJ2-7, with D perhaps assigned TRBD1 or TRBD2 (5 bases each). The TCR was taken from a human donor with severe aplastic anemia or a healthy control (not recorded which). CDR3 region: CASSPPAGTSYEQYF. For the CDR3, the DNA is TGTGCCAGTAGCCCACCGGCAGGGACCTCCTACGAGCAGTACTTC.